One and the same sample provided the 21 T cell receptor beta chains below, sequenced in a study of metastatic and nonmetastatic thyroid tumors. None of the patients had undergone any treatment ahead of thyroid surgery. With MiXCR, TCRdb reprocessed the PCR reads. The table has around 4,500 clones, about 37% seen once; the top ten hold 25% to 35%. The sample was adjacent normal tissue. These receptor sequences come from a male donor with papillary thyroid cancer or a benign thyroid nodule (not recorded which). Some clones in this sample may be carry-over from other donors' samples.

V is TRBV5-1 and J is TRBJ1-1, with 7 bases matching TRBD1. CDR1 is SGHRS, CDR2 YFSETQ, per germline. V shed 1 base, J shed 0 bases, and the junction held 0 bases outside the gene matches. The CDR3 runs 14 residues. CDR3 nucleotides: TGCGCCAGCAGCTTGACAGGGGTGAACACTGAAGCTTTCTTT. Protein sequence: CASSLTGVNTEAFF. Combining the CDR3 with reference TRBV5-1 and TRBJ1-1 gives the whole variable domain KAGVTQTPRYLIKTRGQQVTLSCSPISGHRSVSWYQQTPGQGLQFLFEYFSETQRNKGNFPGRFSGRQFSNSRSEMNVSTLELGDSALYLCASSLTGVNTEAFFGQGTRLTVV.

This clone was seen a handful of times. The chain joins TRBV28 to TRBJ2-5, with D possibly being TRBD1 (6 bases). Germline V lookup: CDR1 MDHEN, CDR2 SYDVKM. This CDR3 contains 12 residues. With 8 bases removed from V and 1 base from J, the gap between germline ends came to 8 bases. The CDR3 is CASGTFQETQYF. CDR3 DNA sequence: TGTGCCAGCGGGACATTCCAAGAGACCCAGTACTTC.

This clone is medium-sized (0.01 to 0.1%) within its sample. The gene calls are TRBV7-9 and TRBJ1-1; no definite D call. The CDR3 extends over 14 amino acids. The germline V gene has CDR1 SEHNR and CDR2 FQNEAQ (reference sequence). Between the trimmed V and J ends, which lost 0 bases and 7 bases, there was a span of 12 bases. In DNA, the CDR3 is TGTGCCAGCAGCTTAGCGGTCCTACGGCGTGAAGCTTTCTTT. Protein product: CASSLAVLRREAFF.

The chain joins TRBV24-1 to TRBJ2-3; D is unclear. Germline-derived CDR1 and CDR2 are KGHDR and SFDVKD. The CDR3 length is 16 residues. Trimming shortened V by 5 bases and J by 5 bases, and 19 bases separated the two germline ends. The CDR3 reads CATSVGSEPWRDTQYF. In nucleotides, the CDR3 is TGTGCCACCAGTGTGGGGTCAGAGCCTTGGAGAGATACGCAGTATTTT.

This clone was seen a handful of times. The V call is TRBV6-1, the J call TRBJ1-5; TRBD1 might be the D (6 bases). V lost 7 bases and J 4 bases, leaving 11 bases between the germline ends. Germline assignment: CDR1 MNHNS and CDR2 SASEGT. The CDR3 extends over 13 amino acids. The CDR3 protein is CASIDRGNQPQHF. DNA for the CDR3: TGTGCCAGCATTGATAGGGGGAATCAGCCCCAGCATTTT.

This clone has only a few counts. At one end the junction does not follow the germline gene, possibly because of a read error. This specimen includes other DNA sequences encoding the same CDR3. The CDR3 DNA reads as TGTGCCAGCAGCCCCGACAGGGGATCTGAAGCTTTCTTC. Translation gives CASSPDRGSEAFF. V gene TRBV7-2 combines with J gene TRBJ1-1; 8 bases align to TRBD1. The CDR3 sequence is 13 residues long. In germline, CDR1 is SGHTA, CDR2 FQGNSA.

The chain combines TRBV12-3 or TRBV12-4 with TRBJ1-2; D is possibly TRBD1 (6 bases). V shed 2 bases and J shed 4 bases, with 14 bases lying between them. The CDR3 is made up of 15 amino acids. CDR3 in amino acids: CASSLRGTGFYGYTF. CDR3 DNA: TGTGCCAGCAGTTTAAGGGGGACTGGATTCTATGGCTACACCTTC.

This sequence joins TRBV20-1 and TRBJ2-1, with 13 bases identical to TRBD2. The CDR3 covers 17 residues. Germline lookup yields CDR1 DFQATT and CDR2 SNEGSKA (reference sequence). V gave up 7 bases and J gave up 7 bases; unmatched junction bases: 16. The CDR3: CSVNGLAGVVNENEQFF. The CDR3, as DNA: TGCAGTGTCAACGGACTAGCGGGAGTAGTAAACGAAAATGAGCAGTTCTTC.

The V gene is TRBV11-3, the J gene TRBJ1-6, with 9 bases that match TRBD1. J gave up 11 bases and V 5 bases, and 10 bases lay outside the gene matches. The CDR3 consists of 15 residues. The germline CDR1 and CDR2 sequences are SGHNT and YENEEA. The CDR3 protein is CASSRRTGDRTPLHF. The CDR3 DNA reads TGTGCCAGCAGCAGACGGACAGGGGATAGGACACCCCTCCACTTT.

The chain carries TRBV19 and TRBJ2-7; D perhaps matches TRBD1 (6 bases). V shed 1 base and J shed 4 bases, with 8 bases lying between them. Germline lookup yields CDR1 LNHDA and CDR2 SQIVND (reference sequence). The CDR3 length is 13 residues. The CDR3 nucleotides read TGTGCCAGTAGTATAGGGACAGTTTACGAGCAGTACTTC. Its translation: CASSIGTVYEQYF. The full variable domain, in which reference TRBV19 and TRBJ2-7 provide the parts outside the CDR3, is DGGITQSPKYLFRKEGQNVTLSCEQNLNHDAMYWYRQDPGQGLRLIYYSQIVNDFQKGDIAEGYSVSREKKESFPLTVTSAQKNPTAFYLCASSIGTVYEQYFGPGTRLTVT.

The V call is TRBV20-1, the J call TRBJ2-7; 7 bases are shared with TRBD2. Germline V gene lookup returns CDR1 DFQATT and CDR2 SNEGSKA (reference sequence). J lost 3 bases, V lost 4 bases, and 6 bases had no gene match. The CDR3 runs to 13 residues. CDR3 DNA sequence: TGCAGTGCTACTCCTAGCGGTAACTACGAGCAGTACTTC. This encodes CSATPSGNYEQYF.

The rearrangement joins TRBV11-2 to TRBJ1-3; TRBD1 aligns across 7 bases. The CDR3 length is 14 residues. CDR1 is SGHAT and CDR2 is FQNNGV in the germline V gene. J was trimmed by 3 bases and V by 1 base; bases with no gene match: 0. In DNA, the CDR3 is TGTGCCAGCAGCTTAGGGACAGGTGGAAACACCATATATTTT. Translating gives CASSLGTGGNTIYF.

This clone counts as medium-sized (0.01 to 0.1%). The sample has other DNA sequences that encode this CDR3 too. The V gene is TRBV5-1, the J gene TRBJ2-1, with 8 bases aligning to TRBD2. This CDR3 has 13 residues. Germline lookup yields CDR1 SGHRS and CDR2 YFSETQ. The V gene end was trimmed by 4 bases and the J gene end by 6 bases; junction bases not matched to a gene: 3. The CDR3 is CASSLGTSNEQFF. The CDR3 DNA reads as TGCGCCAGCAGCCTCGGGACTAGCAATGAGCAGTTCTTC.

V is TRBV2 and J is TRBJ1-6; no firm D call. The germline V gene encodes CDR1 SNHLY and CDR2 FYNNEI. The length of the CDR3 is 13 residues. V dropped 4 bases and J dropped 13 bases, with 14 bases sitting between them. This chain's CDR3 is CASSVNNLDPLHF. The CDR3 region has the DNA TGTGCCAGCAGTGTCAACAACCTAGATCCCCTCCACTTT.

This chain joins TRBV27 and TRBJ2-7, with D tentatively TRBD1 (5 bases). Per germline, CDR1 MNHEY and CDR2 SMNVEV (reference sequence). The V gene lost 2 bases and the J gene lost 0 bases, with 5 bases spanning the gap. This CDR3 spans 13 amino acids. The CDR3 protein is CASSLGHSYEQYF. The DNA for the CDR3 is TGTGCCAGCAGTTTAGGACACTCCTACGAGCAGTACTTC.

This clone appeared a few times. The rearrangement uses TRBV2 and TRBJ2-7; 10 bases agree with TRBD2. Germline assignment: CDR1 SNHLY and CDR2 FYNNEI. This CDR3 is built from 12 residues. V lost 4 bases, J lost 6 bases, and 0 bases stayed unmatched. CDR3 sequence reads: CASSGTSGEQYF. As DNA, the CDR3 is TGTGCCAGCAGTGGGACTAGCGGCGAGCAGTACTTC. Using reference TRBV2 and TRBJ2-7 for the parts outside the CDR3, the full variable domain is EPEVTQTPSHQVTQMGQEVILRCVPISNHLYFYWYRQILGQKVEFLVSFYNNEISEKSEIFDDQFSVERPDGSNFTLKIRSTKLEDSAMYFCASSGTSGEQYFGPGTRLTVT.

In regard to this clone: The limits of the CDR3 on the DNA are not certain, so only TCRdb's listed CDR3 is given. V usage is TRBV19 and J usage is TRBJ2-5; no check of the table's D call, TRBD1, against the DNA was made. Counting both end residues, the CDR3 totals 21 amino acids. Germline loops: CDR1 LNHDA, CDR2 SQIVND (reference sequence). CDR3 amino acids: CASNGARVGYGYTFGSGTQYF.

In its sample, this clone was seen a few times. The CDR3 DNA is TGTGCCAGCAGTGAAAAGACAGCAAATCAGCCCCAGCATTTT. Translation: CASSEKTANQPQHF. V usage is TRBV6-1 and J usage is TRBJ1-5, with D perhaps matching TRBD1 (5 bases). The CDR3 length is 14 residues. CDR1 MNHNS and CDR2 SASEGT come from the germline V gene. The V and J ends lost 2 bases and 4 bases respectively, with 9 bases between them.

The J gene is TRBJ1-4, the V gene TRBV6-1, with a weak D call TRBD1 (6 bases). Germline V gene data show CDR1 as MNHNS and CDR2 as SASEGT. The CDR3 contains 14 residues. V gave up 6 bases and J gave up 9 bases, with 17 bases separating them. For the CDR3, the DNA is TGTGCCAGCAGGTCGGACAGCGGTAGTAAAAAACTGTTTTTT. It specifies CASRSDSGSKKLFF.

This clone was seen repeatedly, ten times or more. A much larger clone differs from this one at a single base, so this may be a read error. This chain uses TRBV2 with TRBJ1-4; TRBD1 matches at 9 bases. The CDR3 has 16 amino acids. Germline-derived CDR1 and CDR2 are SNHLY and FYNNEI. CDR3 nucleotide sequence: TGTGCCAGCAGGCCCGGGACAGGGTACGGGGGTGAAAAACTGCTTTTT. Its translation is CASRPGTGYGGEKLLF.

This clone was seen more than once but under ten times. The rearrangement joins TRBV11-1 to TRBJ1-5; 7 bases line up with TRBD1. Germline lookup yields CDR1 SGHAT and CDR2 FQDESV (reference sequence). J lost 2 bases, V lost 1 base, and 5 bases had no gene match. The CDR3 covers 16 residues. CDR3 protein: CASSLVSQGGNQPQHF. As DNA, the CDR3 is TGTGCCAGCAGCTTAGTCAGTCAGGGGGGCAATCAGCCCCAGCATTTT.